These 3 T cell receptor beta chains came from one sample sequenced in a study of T cells in Graves' hyperthyroidism and ophthalmopathy (dated by TCRdb to between 2018 and 2021). Receptor amplification or capture employed multiplex PCR. Instrument used: Illumina HiSeq 2000. Amplification of TCR beta CDR3 regions was carried out from RNA transcripts. For the first round of RT-PCR on the TCR CDR3, the HTBI primer set was used together with the Qiagen OneStep RT-PCR kit. TCRdb ran its own pipeline on the public reads, namely fastp trimming at Q25 and MiXCR clone calling, and kept in-frame beta chains. Duplicate CDR3 protein sequences are folded into a single record with the most common DNA and genes. In this sample the table shows 300,000 to 450,000 distinct CDR3 sequences, roughly 18% of which occur a single time. The ten largest account for less than 45% of the sample. What was sequenced was blood. The source of these receptors is a man between 18 and 35 years old with Graves' ophthalmopathy.

The genes are TRBV27 and TRBJ2-1; D ambiguous. The CDR3 extends over 15 amino acids. In germline, CDR1 is MNHEY, CDR2 SMNVEV (reference sequence). V was trimmed by 1 base and J by 3 bases, leaving 10 bases between them. The CDR3 DNA sequence: TGTGCCAGCAGTTTATTCGCAGGTTACTACAATGAGCAGTTCTTC. This gives the protein CASSLFAGYYNEQFF.

This chain uses TRBV5-6 with TRBJ2-4, with D perhaps assigned TRBD1 or TRBD2 (5 bases each). This CDR3 comprises 15 residues. Trimming shortened V by 0 bases and J by 3 bases, and 10 bases separated the two germline ends. Germline CDR1 and CDR2: SGHDT and YYEEEE. The CDR3 spells CASSLAGTGKNIQYF. CDR3 DNA sequence: TGTGCCAGCAGCTTGGCCGGGACGGGCAAAAACATTCAGTACTTC.

This clonotype was recorded a few times. V and J are TRBV6-1 and TRBJ2-7; D ambiguous. Trimming removed 1 base from V and 2 bases from J, with 15 bases in between. The V gene's germline CDR1 is MNHNS and CDR2 SASEGT. This CDR3 has 16 residues. The CDR3 DNA reads as TGTGCCAGCAGTGAAGGTCCCAGTTCTGGTCCCTACGAGCAGTACTTC. It is translated as CASSEGPSSGPYEQYF.